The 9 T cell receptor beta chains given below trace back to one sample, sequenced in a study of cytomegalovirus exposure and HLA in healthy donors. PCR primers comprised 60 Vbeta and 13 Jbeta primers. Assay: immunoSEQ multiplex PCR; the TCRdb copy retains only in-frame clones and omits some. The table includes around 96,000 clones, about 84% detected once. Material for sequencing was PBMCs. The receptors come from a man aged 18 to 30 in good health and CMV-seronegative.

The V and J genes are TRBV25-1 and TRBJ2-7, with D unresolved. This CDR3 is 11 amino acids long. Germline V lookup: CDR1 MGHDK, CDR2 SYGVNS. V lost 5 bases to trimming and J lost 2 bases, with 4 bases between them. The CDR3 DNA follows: TGTGCCAGCAGTAACACCTACGAGCAGTACTTC. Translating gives CASSNTYEQYF.

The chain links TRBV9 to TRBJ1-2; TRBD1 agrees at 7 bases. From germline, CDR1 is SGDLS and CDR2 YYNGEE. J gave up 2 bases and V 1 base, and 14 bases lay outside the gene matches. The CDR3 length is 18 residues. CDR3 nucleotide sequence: TGTGCCAGCAGCGTAAGTCCAGGTGACAGGGCCCCAAACTATGGCTACACCTTC. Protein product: CASSVSPGDRAPNYGYTF.

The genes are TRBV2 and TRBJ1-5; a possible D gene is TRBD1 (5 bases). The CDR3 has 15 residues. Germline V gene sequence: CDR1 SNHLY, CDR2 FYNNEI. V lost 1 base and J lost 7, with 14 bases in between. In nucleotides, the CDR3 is TGTGCCAGCAGTGAAGAGGGAATGGGGGGGCAGCCCCAGCATTTT. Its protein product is CASSEEGMGGQPQHF.

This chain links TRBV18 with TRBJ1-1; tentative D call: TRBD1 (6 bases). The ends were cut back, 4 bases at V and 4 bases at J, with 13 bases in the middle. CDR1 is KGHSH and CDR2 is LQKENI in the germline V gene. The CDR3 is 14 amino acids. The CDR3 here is CASSRGQGPTEAFF. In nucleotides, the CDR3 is TGTGCCAGCTCACGGGGTCAGGGGCCCACTGAAGCTTTCTTT.

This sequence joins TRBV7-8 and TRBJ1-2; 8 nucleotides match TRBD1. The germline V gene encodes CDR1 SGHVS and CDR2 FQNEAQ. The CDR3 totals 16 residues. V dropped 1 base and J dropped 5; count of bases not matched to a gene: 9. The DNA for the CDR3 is TGTGCCAGCAGCTTAGGAGAAAGACAGGGGCCTTATGGCTACACCTTC. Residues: CASSLGERQGPYGYTF.

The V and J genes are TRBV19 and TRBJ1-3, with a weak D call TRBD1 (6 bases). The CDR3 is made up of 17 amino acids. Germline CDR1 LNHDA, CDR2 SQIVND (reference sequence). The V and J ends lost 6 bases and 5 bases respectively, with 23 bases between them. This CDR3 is CASSPGLDRALRNTIYF. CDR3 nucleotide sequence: TGTGCCAGTAGCCCGGGCCTGGACAGAGCTCTAAGAAACACCATATATTTT.

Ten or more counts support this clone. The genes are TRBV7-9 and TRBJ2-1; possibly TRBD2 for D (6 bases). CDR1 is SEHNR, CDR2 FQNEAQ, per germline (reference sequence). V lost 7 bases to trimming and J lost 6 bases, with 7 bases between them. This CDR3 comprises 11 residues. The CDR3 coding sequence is TGTGCCAGCATCGGGGGCAATGAGCAGTTCTTC. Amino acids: CASIGGNEQFF.

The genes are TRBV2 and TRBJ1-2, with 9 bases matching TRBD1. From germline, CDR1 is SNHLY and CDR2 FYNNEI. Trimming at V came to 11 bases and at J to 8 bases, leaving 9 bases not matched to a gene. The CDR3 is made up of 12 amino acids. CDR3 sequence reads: CAGRDRGEGYTF. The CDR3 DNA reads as TGTGCCGGACGAGACAGGGGGGAAGGCTACACCTTC. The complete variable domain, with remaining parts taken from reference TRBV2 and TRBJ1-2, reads EPEVTQTPSHQVTQMGQEVILRCVPISNHLYFYWYRQILGQKVEFLVSFYNNEISEKSEIFDDQFSVERPDGSNFTLKIRSTKLEDSAMYFCAGRDRGEGYTFGSGTRLTVV.

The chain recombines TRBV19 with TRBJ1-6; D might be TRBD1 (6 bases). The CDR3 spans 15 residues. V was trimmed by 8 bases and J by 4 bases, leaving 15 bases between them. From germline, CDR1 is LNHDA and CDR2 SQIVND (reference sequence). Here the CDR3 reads CASSGALAYNSPLHF. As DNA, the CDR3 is TGTGCCAGTTCAGGGGCCCTGGCTTATAATTCACCCCTCCACTTT.